These 8 T cell receptor beta chains were all obtained from the same sample, sequenced in a study of regulatory and conventional T cells in breast cancer. TCRdb fed the PCR reads into MiXCR, producing one record per CDR3 protein. The table records about 9,600 distinct CDR3 sequences, approximately 35% of them present only once. Source material: conventional T cells from blood. All receptors derive from a male donor in good health.

V gene TRBV20-1 combines with J gene TRBJ1-2; the match to TRBD1 covers 8 bases. CDR1 is DFQATT, CDR2 SNEGSKA, per germline (reference sequence). This CDR3 is 14 amino acids long. The trim removed 6 bases at V and 6 bases at J, leaving 12 bases unmatched. The CDR3 DNA reads TGCAGTGCGGAAGACAGGGGTTCCCTCCATGGCTACACCTTC. Amino acid sequence: CSAEDRGSLHGYTF.

There are a few counts of this clonotype. The chain employs TRBV6-1 and TRBJ1-1; no clear D. This CDR3 has 11 amino acids. Between the trimmed V and J ends, which lost 8 bases and 1 base, there was a span of 5 bases. Germline values: CDR1 MNHNS, CDR2 SASEGT. DNA of the CDR3: TGTGCCAGCCGGAGGAACACTGAAGCTTTCTTT. This codes for CASRRNTEAFF.

The chain links TRBV6-5 to TRBJ2-2; weak D call: TRBD2 (5 bases). Germline V CDR1 and CDR2: MNHEY, SVGAGI. V lost 2 bases to trimming and J lost 1 base, with 5 bases between them. The CDR3 is made up of 14 amino acids. CDR3 bases: TGTGCCAGCAGTTACCGGGAGAACACCGGGGAGCTGTTTTTT. Translation gives CASSYRENTGELFF.

In its sample, this clonotype was seen a few times. This chain links TRBV7-8 with TRBJ2-3; tentative D call: TRBD1 (5 bases). The V gene lost 6 bases and the J gene lost 4 bases, with 26 bases spanning the gap. Germline V lookup: CDR1 SGHVS, CDR2 FQNEAQ. The CDR3 spans 18 residues. This CDR3 is CASSTWGSRRDKPDTQYF. DNA for the CDR3: TGTGCCAGCAGTACGTGGGGCAGTCGCAGGGATAAGCCAGATACGCAGTATTTT.

This chain joins TRBV5-1 and TRBJ2-5, with D unclear. Trimming pared 2 bases from V and 4 bases from J, leaving 15 bases between. The CDR3 contains 15 residues. Germline V gene data show CDR1 as SGHRS and CDR2 as YFSETQ. The CDR3 region is CASSFHGDNVETQYF. CDR3 bases: TGCGCCAGCAGCTTCCACGGCGACAATGTAGAGACCCAGTACTTC. The whole variable domain, remainder taken from reference TRBV5-1 and TRBJ2-5, is KAGVTQTPRYLIKTRGQQVTLSCSPISGHRSVSWYQQTPGQGLQFLFEYFSETQRNKGNFPGRFSGRQFSNSRSEMNVSTLELGDSALYLCASSFHGDNVETQYFGPGTRLLVL.

The chain carries TRBV7-2 and TRBJ2-2; D gene uncertain. This CDR3 comprises 12 residues. Germline CDR1 reads SGHTA; CDR2 reads FQGNSA. The V gene lost 5 bases and the J gene lost 3 bases, with 4 bases spanning the gap. The DNA of the CDR3 is TGTGCCAGCAGCCCCGACACCGGGGAGCTGTTTTTT. Its translation is CASSPDTGELFF.

By share of the sample, this clonotype is medium-sized (0.01 to 0.1%). The chain carries TRBV4-2 and TRBJ2-7; possibly TRBD2 for D (7 bases). V was cut by 0 bases and J by 1 base, with 19 bases left in between. The CDR3 is made up of 18 amino acids. Germline CDR1 LGHNA, CDR2 YNFKEQ. Here the CDR3 DNA reads TGTGCCAGCAGCCAAGATCCGGGGGAGGGGGGGCAGTCCTACGAGCAGTACTTC. It encodes CASSQDPGEGGQSYEQYF.

The rearrangement links TRBV6-2 or TRBV6-3 to TRBJ2-2; D gene unclear. The CDR3 runs 15 residues. V lost 10 bases, J lost 2 bases, and 17 bases lay in between. Germline CDR1 is MNHEY and CDR2 is SVGEGT. The CDR3 coding sequence is TGTGCCATCAACGACGCACCTATAAACACCGGGGAGCTGTTTTTT. Its translation is CAINDAPINTGELFF.